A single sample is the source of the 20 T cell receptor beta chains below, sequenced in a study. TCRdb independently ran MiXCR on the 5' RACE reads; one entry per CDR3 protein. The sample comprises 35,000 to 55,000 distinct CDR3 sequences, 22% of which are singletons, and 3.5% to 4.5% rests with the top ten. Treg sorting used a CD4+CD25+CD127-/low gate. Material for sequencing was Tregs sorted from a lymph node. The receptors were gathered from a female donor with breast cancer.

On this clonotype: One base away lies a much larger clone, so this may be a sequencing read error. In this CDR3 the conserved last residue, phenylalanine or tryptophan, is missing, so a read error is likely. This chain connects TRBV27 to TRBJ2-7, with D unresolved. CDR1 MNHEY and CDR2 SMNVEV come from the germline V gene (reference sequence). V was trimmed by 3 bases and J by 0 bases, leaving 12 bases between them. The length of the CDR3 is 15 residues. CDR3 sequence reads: CASSFSTASSYEQYS. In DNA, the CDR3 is TGTGCCAGCAGTTTTAGCACAGCGAGCTCCTACGAGCAGTACTCC.

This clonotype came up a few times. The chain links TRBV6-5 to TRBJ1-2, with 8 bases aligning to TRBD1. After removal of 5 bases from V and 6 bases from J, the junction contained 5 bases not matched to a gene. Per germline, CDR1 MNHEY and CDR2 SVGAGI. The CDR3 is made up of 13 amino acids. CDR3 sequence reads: CASSDQGADGYTF. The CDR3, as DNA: TGTGCCAGCAGTGACCAGGGGGCTGATGGCTACACCTTC.

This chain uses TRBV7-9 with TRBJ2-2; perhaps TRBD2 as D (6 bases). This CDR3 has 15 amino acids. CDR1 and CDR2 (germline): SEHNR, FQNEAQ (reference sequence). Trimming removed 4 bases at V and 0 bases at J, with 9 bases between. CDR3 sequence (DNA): TGTGCCAGCAGCTATGGCGGGGCGAACACCGGGGAGCTGTTTTTT. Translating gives CASSYGGANTGELFF.

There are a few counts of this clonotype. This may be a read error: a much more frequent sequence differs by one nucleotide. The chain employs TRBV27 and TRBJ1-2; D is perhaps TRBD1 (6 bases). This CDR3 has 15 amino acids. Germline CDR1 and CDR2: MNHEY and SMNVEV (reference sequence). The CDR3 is CASSLQLGGAGGYAF. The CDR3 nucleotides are TGTGCCAGCAGTTTACAGCTGGGGGGCGCGGGTGGCTACGCCTTC.

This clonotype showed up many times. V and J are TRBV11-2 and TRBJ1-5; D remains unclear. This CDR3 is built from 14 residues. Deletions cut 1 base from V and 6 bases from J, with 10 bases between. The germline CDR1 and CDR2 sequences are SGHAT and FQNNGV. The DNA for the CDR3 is TGTGCCAGCAGCTTAGGGCCAGTCGGTCAGCCCCAGCATTTT. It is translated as CASSLGPVGQPQHF.

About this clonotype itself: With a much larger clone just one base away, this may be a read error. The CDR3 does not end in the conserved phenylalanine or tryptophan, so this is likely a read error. This chain's CDR3 is CASSLMAENSPLHL. The CDR3 coding sequence is TGTGCCAGCAGCTTAATGGCAGAAAATTCACCCCTCCACTTG. The V and J genes are TRBV7-9 and TRBJ1-6; D remains unclear. The V end was cut by 2 bases, the J end by 7 bases, with 9 bases between. Germline V gene lookup returns CDR1 SEHNR and CDR2 FQNEAQ (reference sequence). The CDR3 contains 14 residues.

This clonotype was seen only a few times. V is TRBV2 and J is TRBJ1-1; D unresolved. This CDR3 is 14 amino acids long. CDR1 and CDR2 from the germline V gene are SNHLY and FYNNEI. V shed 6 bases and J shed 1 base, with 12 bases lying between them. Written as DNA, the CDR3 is TGTGCCAGCAGCGAAAGGTCAGGGAACACTGAAGCTTTCTTT. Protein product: CASSERSGNTEAFF.

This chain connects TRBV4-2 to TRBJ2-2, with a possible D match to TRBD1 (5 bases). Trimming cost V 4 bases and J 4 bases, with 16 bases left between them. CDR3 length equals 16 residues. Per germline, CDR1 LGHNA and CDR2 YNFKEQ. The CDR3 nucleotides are TGTGCCAGCAGCCTCCTGTGGGGCGTGAGCACCGGGGAGCTGTTTTTT. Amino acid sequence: CASSLLWGVSTGELFF.

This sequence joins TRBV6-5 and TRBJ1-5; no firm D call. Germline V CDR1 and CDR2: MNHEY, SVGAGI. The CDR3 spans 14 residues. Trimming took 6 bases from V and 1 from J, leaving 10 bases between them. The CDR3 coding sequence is TGTGCCAGCAGCCTCGGGAGGAGCAATCAGCCCCAGCATTTT. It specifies CASSLGRSNQPQHF.

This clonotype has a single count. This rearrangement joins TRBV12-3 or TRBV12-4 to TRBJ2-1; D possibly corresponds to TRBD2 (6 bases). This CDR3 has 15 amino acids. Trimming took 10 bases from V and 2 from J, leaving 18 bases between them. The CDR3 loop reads CANTSVLAPYNEQFF. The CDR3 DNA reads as TGTGCCAACACCTCGGTACTAGCACCCTACAATGAGCAGTTCTTC.

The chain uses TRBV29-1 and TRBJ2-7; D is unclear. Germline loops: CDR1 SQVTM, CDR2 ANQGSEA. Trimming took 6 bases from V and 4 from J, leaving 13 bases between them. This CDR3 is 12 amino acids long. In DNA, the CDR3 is TGCAGCGTGACGATACATCTATACGAGCAGTACTTC. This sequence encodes CSVTIHLYEQYF.

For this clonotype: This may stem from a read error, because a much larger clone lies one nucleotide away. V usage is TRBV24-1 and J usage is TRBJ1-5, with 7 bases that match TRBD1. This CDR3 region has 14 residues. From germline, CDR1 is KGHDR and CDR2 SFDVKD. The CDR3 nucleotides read TGTACCACCAGTGATCGACAGGGCCTTCAGCCCCAGCATTTT. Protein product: CTTSDRQGLQPQHF.

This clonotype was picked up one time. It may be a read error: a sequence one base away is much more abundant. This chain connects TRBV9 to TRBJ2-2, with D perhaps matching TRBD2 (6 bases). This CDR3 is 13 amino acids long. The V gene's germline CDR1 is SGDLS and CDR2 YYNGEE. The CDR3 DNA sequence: TGTGCCAGCAGCGGGACGAACACCGGGGGGCTGTTTTTT. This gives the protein CASSGTNTGGLFF.

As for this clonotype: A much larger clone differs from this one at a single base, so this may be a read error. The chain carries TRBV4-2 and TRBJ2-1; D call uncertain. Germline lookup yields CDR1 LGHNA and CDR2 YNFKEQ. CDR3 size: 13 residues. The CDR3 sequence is CAGSQGQDHEQFF. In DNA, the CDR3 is TGTGCCGGCAGCCAAGGTCAGGACCATGAGCAGTTCTTC.

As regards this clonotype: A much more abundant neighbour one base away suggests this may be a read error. This chain's CDR3 is CTSSEASGPYGYTF. The CDR3 DNA is TGTACCAGCAGTGAAGCTTCGGGCCCCTATGGCTACACCTTC. The gene calls are TRBV6-1 and TRBJ1-2; no clear D. Germline CDR1 reads MNHNS; CDR2 reads SASEGT. The CDR3 contains 14 residues.

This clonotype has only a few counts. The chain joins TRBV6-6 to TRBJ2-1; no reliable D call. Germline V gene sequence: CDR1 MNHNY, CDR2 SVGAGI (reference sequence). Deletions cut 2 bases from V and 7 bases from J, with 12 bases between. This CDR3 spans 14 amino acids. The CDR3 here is CASSYPERWNEQFF. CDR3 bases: TGTGCCAGCAGTTACCCCGAAAGGTGGAATGAGCAGTTCTTC.

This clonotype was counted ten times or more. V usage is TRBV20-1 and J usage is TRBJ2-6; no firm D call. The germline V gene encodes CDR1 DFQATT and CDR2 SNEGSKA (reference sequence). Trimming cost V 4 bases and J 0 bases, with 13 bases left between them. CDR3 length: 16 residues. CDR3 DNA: TGCAGTGCTACCACAGCCGCGCTCTCTGGGGCCAACGTCCTGACTTTC. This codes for CSATTAALSGANVLTF.

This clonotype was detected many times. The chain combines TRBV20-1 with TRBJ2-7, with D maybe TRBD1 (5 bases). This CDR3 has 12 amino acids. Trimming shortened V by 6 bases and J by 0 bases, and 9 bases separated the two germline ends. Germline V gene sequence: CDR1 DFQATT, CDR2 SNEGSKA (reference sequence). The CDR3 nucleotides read TGCAGTGCAACGACAGACTCCTACGAGCAGTACTTC. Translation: CSATTDSYEQYF.

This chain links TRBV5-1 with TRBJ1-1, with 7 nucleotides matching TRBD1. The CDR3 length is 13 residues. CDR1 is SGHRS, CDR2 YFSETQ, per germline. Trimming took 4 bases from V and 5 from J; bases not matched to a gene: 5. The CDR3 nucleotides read TGCGCCAGCAGCGCCCCAGGGGGAACTGAAGCTTTCTTT. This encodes CASSAPGGTEAFF.

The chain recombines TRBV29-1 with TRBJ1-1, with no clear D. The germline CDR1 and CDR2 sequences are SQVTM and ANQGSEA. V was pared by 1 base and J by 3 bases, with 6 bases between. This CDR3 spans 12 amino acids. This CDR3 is CSVEGRDTEAFF. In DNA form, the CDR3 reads TGCAGCGTTGAAGGCAGAGACACTGAAGCTTTCTTT.